This T cell receptor beta chain comes out of a study of regulatory T cells in long-lasting Graves disease. Time point in this sample: persistent/refractory GD, antithyroid drugs over 5 years with positive TRAb. There was RNA extracted from PBMCs, and the TCR library was made from it. Roughly 9 milliliters of peripheral blood went into EDTA tubes. Library construction for TCR beta used iRepertoire HTBI primers and Arm-PCR of CDR3 regions. TCRdb redid the calling of the multiplex PCR reads with MiXCR, one entry per CDR3 protein. The sample includes fewer than 400,000 distinct CDR3 sequences, about 20% of them seen just once. Study outcomes and limitations: Persistent patients had more shared public clonotypes (about 2,700) than new patients (around 1,000).

The table lists this clonotype with many counts. Its antigen remains unidentified. The sequence came from a female donor with Graves disease. The specimen comprised peripheral blood mononuclear cells (PBMCs), sampled when the disease was refractory, from a patient treated with antithyroid drugs.

The CDR3 DNA is TGTGCCAGCAGCTTCGACGGGGATTCACCCCTCCACTTT. Residues: CASSFDGDSPLHF. The rearrangement links TRBV7-3 to TRBJ1-6; the D is unclear. V shed 3 bases and J shed 8 bases, with 8 bases lying between them. The CDR3 extends over 13 amino acids. Germline-derived CDR1 and CDR2 are SGHTA and FQGTGA.